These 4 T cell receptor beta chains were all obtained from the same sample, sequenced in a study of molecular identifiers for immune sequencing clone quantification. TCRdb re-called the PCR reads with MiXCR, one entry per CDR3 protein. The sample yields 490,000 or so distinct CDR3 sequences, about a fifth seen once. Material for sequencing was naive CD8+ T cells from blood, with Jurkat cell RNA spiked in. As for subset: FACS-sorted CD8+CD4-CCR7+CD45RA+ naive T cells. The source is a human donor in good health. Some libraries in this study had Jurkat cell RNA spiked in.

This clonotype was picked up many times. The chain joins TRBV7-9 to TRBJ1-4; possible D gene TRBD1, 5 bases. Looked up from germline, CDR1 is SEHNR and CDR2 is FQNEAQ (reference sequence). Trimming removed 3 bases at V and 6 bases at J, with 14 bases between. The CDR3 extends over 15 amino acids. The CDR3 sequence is CASSFHGGVDEKLFF. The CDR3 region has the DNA TGTGCCAGCAGCTTCCATGGGGGAGTGGATGAAAAACTGTTTTTT.

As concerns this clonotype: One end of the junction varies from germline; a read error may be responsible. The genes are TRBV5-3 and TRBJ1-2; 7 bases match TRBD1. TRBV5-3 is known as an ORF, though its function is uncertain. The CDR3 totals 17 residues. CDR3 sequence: CASSLARDRAFDYGYTF. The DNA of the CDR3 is TGTGCCAGCAGCTTGGCACGCGACAGGGCTTTTGACTATGGCTACACCTTC.

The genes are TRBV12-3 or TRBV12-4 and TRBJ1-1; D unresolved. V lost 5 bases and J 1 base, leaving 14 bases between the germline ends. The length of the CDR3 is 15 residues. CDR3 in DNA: TGTGCCAGCAGTCCGGACTTTTGGGAGAACACTGAAGCTTTCTTT. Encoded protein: CASSPDFWENTEAFF.

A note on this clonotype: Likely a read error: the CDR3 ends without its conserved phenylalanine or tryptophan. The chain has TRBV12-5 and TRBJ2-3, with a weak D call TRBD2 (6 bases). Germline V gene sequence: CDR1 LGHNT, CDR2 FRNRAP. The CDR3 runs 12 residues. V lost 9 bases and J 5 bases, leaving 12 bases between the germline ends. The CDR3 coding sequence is TGTGCTAGCGGGAGCGGAGGAGATACGCAGTATCTT. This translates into CASGSGGDTQYL.